These 21 T cell receptor beta chains share one sample of origin, sequenced in a study of human T cells and chemical hapten exposure. Indicated time point: patch test 2, 6 weeks after DPC sensitization. Treatment of the sample: therapeutic diphenylcyclopropenone sensitization with weekly scalp DPC. TCRdb independently ran MiXCR on the RACE reads; one entry per CDR3 protein. The sample holds hundreds of thousands of distinct CDR3 sequences, just under 6.5% seen once. The source was whole blood, collected in connection with sensitization to the hapten diphenylcyclopropenone (DPC). The receptors come from a woman aged 18-29 years with alopecia areata. Some clones in this sample may be carry-over from other donors' samples.

The sample holds a few counts of this clonotype. J is TRBJ2-1 and V is TRBV6-1; 13 bases agree with TRBD2. J gave up 7 bases and V 4 bases, and 7 bases lay outside the gene matches. This CDR3 region has 16 residues. Germline V gene sequence: CDR1 MNHNS, CDR2 SASEGT. CDR3 region: CASSVQLAGGRNEQFF. As DNA, the CDR3 is TGTGCCAGCAGTGTCCAACTAGCGGGGGGGCGGAATGAGCAGTTCTTC.

This clonotype was counted only a few times. This chain uses TRBV29-1 with TRBJ2-7; D uncertain. V was clipped by 0 bases and J by 4 bases, with 10 bases between them. CDR3 size: 13 residues. The V gene's germline CDR1 is SQVTM and CDR2 ANQGSEA. This chain's CDR3 is CSVEDPKGYEQYF. Here the CDR3 DNA reads TGCAGCGTTGAAGATCCCAAGGGATACGAGCAGTACTTC.

This clonotype was found a few times. The chain has TRBV5-1 and TRBJ2-3; 8 bases are a match to TRBD2. The CDR3 has 15 amino acids. Germline values: CDR1 SGHRS, CDR2 YFSETQ. V lost 0 bases and J lost 8; bases outside the gene matches: 8. The CDR3 region has the DNA TGCGCCAGCAGCTTGGCCGAGACTAGCGAGTCTACGCAGTATTTT. It specifies CASSLAETSESTQYF. Together with reference TRBV5-1 and TRBJ2-3, the CDR3 gives the full variable domain: KAGVTQTPRYLIKTRGQQVTLSCSPISGHRSVSWYQQTPGQGLQFLFEYFSETQRNKGNFPGRFSGRQFSNSRSEMNVSTLELGDSALYLCASSLAETSESTQYFGPGTRLTVL.

There are many counts of this clonotype. The chain employs TRBV14 and TRBJ2-2; D is unclear. The CDR3 length is 13 residues. The V end lost 4 bases, the J end lost 4 bases, and 7 bases lay between the germline ends. Germline CDR1 is SGHDN and CDR2 is FVKESK. CDR3 in amino acids: CASSPIFTGELFF. CDR3 coding DNA: TGTGCCAGCAGCCCAATCTTCACCGGGGAGCTGTTTTTT.

This clonotype was seen repeatedly, ten times or more. The chain recombines TRBV6-6 with TRBJ1-2, with a tentative D call TRBD1 (6 bases). Germline V gives CDR1 MNHNY, CDR2 SVGAGI (reference sequence). The CDR3 extends over 16 amino acids. V gave up 5 bases and J gave up 3 bases, with 19 bases separating them. In nucleotides, the CDR3 is TGTGCCAGCAGTCGCCGAGATCGGGGGCACGACTATGGCTACACCTTC. It yields the protein CASSRRDRGHDYGYTF.

At least ten counts were recorded for this clonotype. The V and J genes are TRBV14 and TRBJ2-1; 8 bases are a match to TRBD2. CDR1 is SGHDN and CDR2 is FVKESK in the germline V gene. V gave up 2 bases and J gave up 4 bases; unmatched junction bases: 13. This CDR3 has 18 amino acids. CDR3 sequence reads: CASSQRRGAYPSYNEQFF. The DNA for the CDR3 is TGTGCCAGCAGCCAACGGCGGGGGGCCTACCCATCATACAATGAGCAGTTCTTC.

This chain links TRBV12-3 or TRBV12-4 with TRBJ2-3; D gene uncertain. The CDR3 spans 13 residues. V shed 4 bases and J shed 2 bases, with 7 bases lying between them. The CDR3 DNA is TGTGCCAGCAGTTCCGCGCCCACAGATACGCAGTATTTT. Translating gives CASSSAPTDTQYF.

This clonotype was found a few times. The V and J genes are TRBV12-3 or TRBV12-4 and TRBJ2-1, with TRBD2 matching over 12 bases. Trimming at V came to 3 bases and at J to 10 bases, leaving 4 bases not matched to a gene. CDR3 length: 14 amino acids. CDR3 amino acids: CASSLLAGGHEQFF. For the CDR3, the DNA is TGTGCCAGCAGTTTGCTAGCGGGGGGGCACGAGCAGTTCTTC.

The table lists this clonotype with a few counts. The CDR3 reads CASSARHDRGADTQYF. CDR3 sequence (DNA): TGTGCCAGCAGCGCACGTCACGACAGGGGTGCAGATACGCAGTATTTT. The chain is built from TRBV7-9 and TRBJ2-3; TRBD1 matches 8 bases. Germline trimming cut 5 bases from V and 4 bases from J; bases unmatched to any gene: 11. From germline, CDR1 is SEHNR and CDR2 FQNEAQ (reference sequence). The CDR3 length is 16 residues.

The V and J genes are TRBV18 and TRBJ2-7; D remains unclear. Trimming removed 0 bases at V and 2 bases at J, with 11 bases between. The CDR3 is 15 amino acids. CDR1 and CDR2 from the germline V gene are KGHSH and LQKENI. CDR3 sequence reads: CASSPPTDGPYEQYF. Here the CDR3 DNA reads TGTGCCAGCTCACCACCCACGGACGGACCCTACGAGCAGTACTTC.

The sample holds many counts of this clonotype. This chain uses TRBV7-2 with TRBJ1-5, with no clear D. This CDR3 has 13 residues. With 3 bases removed from V and 3 bases from J, the gap between germline ends came to 6 bases. Germline CDR1 is SGHTA and CDR2 is FQGNSA. CDR3 residues: CASSFQANQPQHF. In nucleotides, the CDR3 is TGTGCCAGCAGCTTCCAGGCCAATCAGCCCCAGCATTTT.

This sequence joins TRBV6-5 and TRBJ1-2; tentative D call: TRBD1 (5 bases). The CDR3 is 14 amino acids. Trimming removed 0 bases at V and 5 bases at J, with 10 bases between. From germline, CDR1 is MNHEY and CDR2 SVGAGI. The CDR3 sequence is CASSYSAGRYGYTF. The CDR3 DNA sequence: TGTGCCAGCAGTTACTCGGCAGGGAGATATGGCTACACCTTC.

This clonotype was detected only a few times. V and J are TRBV27 and TRBJ1-1; maybe TRBD1 (5 bases). This CDR3 has 13 residues. Trimming removed 8 bases from V and 4 bases from J, with 14 bases in between. Per the germline V gene, CDR1 is MNHEY and CDR2 is SMNVEV (reference sequence). The CDR3 region has the DNA TGTGCCAGCCTCTCACCGGGGGTCACTGAAGCTTTCTTT. Protein sequence: CASLSPGVTEAFF.

This clonotype was seen ten or more times. The chain recombines TRBV11-2 with TRBJ2-3; 10 positions agree with TRBD2. The ends lost 5 bases at V and 4 bases at J; junction bases unmatched: 9. The CDR3 runs 16 residues. CDR1 and CDR2 from the germline V gene are SGHAT and FQNNGV. The CDR3 region has the DNA TGTGCCAGCAGCCCCGGGACTAGCGTTCTATCAGATACGCAGTATTTT. It encodes CASSPGTSVLSDTQYF.

This clonotype turned up a few times. This chain uses TRBV15 with TRBJ2-5; tentative D call: TRBD2 (6 bases). Trimming took 0 bases from V and 1 from J, leaving 12 bases between them. Germline CDR1 reads LNHNV; CDR2 reads YYDKDF (reference sequence). This CDR3 spans 16 amino acids. The CDR3 region has the DNA TGTGCCACCAGCAGAGATACGGGAGCGCTCCAAGAGACCCAGTACTTC. It specifies CATSRDTGALQETQYF.

The table lists this clonotype with many counts. CDR3 amino acids: CASSASRINQPQHF. In nucleotides, the CDR3 is TGCGCCAGCAGTGCGTCCAGGATAAATCAGCCCCAGCATTTT. The V gene is TRBV10-2, the J gene TRBJ1-5; D is unclear. This CDR3 comprises 14 residues. Germline assignment: CDR1 WSHSY and CDR2 SAAADI. Trimming shortened V by 4 bases and J by 4 bases, and 11 bases separated the two germline ends.

The sample holds a few counts of this clonotype. The chain links TRBV7-6 to TRBJ1-2; 7 bases are a match to TRBD1. From germline, CDR1 is SGHVS and CDR2 FNYEAQ. Trimming removed 2 bases from V and 8 bases from J; junction bases left unmatched: 14. There are 16 residues in the CDR3. This CDR3 reads CASSLLGEGQRGGYTF. The CDR3 nucleotides are TGTGCCAGCAGCTTACTAGGGGAGGGACAGCGTGGAGGCTACACCTTC.

This clonotype was counted at least ten times. The V call is TRBV21-1, the J call TRBJ1-6. TRBV21-1 constitutes a pseudogene. The CDR3 is 15 residues long. The CDR3 DNA sequence: TGTGCCAGCAGCAAAGTGGTGACCTATAATTCACCCCTCCACTTT. It specifies CASSKVVTYNSPLHF.

This clonotype was seen repeatedly, ten times or more. This chain connects TRBV29-1 to TRBJ1-2; 7 nucleotides match TRBD1. V shed 5 bases and J 3 bases; nucleotides not matched to a gene: 9. The CDR3 totals 14 residues. The germline gives CDR1 SQVTM, CDR2 ANQGSEA. As DNA, the CDR3 is TGCAGCGTTCTAGTGGAAGGGGGCCACTATGGCTACACCTTC. Translating it yields CSVLVEGGHYGYTF. The full variable domain, completed using reference TRBV29-1 and TRBJ1-2, is SAVISQKPSRDICQRGTSLTIQCQVDSQVTMMFWYRQQPGQSLTLIATANQGSEATYESGFVIDKFPISRPNLTFSTLTVSNMSPEDSSIYLCSVLVEGGHYGYTFGSGTRLTVV.

In this sample, this clonotype turned up many times. J is TRBJ2-7 and V is TRBV5-1; 8 nucleotides agree with TRBD1. CDR1 and CDR2 (germline): SGHRS, YFSETQ. The V and J ends lost 2 bases and 7 bases, in that order; junction bases with no gene match: 20. There are 18 residues in the CDR3. The CDR3 nucleotides are TGCGCCAGCAGCTTTGGTTCAGGGGGCGACATGATTGTAAAGGAGCAGTACTTC. Translating it yields CASSFGSGGDMIVKEQYF.

The V call is TRBV12-3 or TRBV12-4, the J call TRBJ2-1; TRBD1 matches at 7 bases. The CDR3 has 15 residues. V lost 5 bases and J lost 5; bases outside the gene matches: 9. The CDR3 DNA reads as TGTGCCAGCAGTAATATCCGGACAGGTGACAATGAGCAGTTCTTC. As protein: CASSNIRTGDNEQFF.